The source of this T cell receptor beta chain is a study of regulatory T cells in long-lasting Graves disease. Study outcomes and limitations: Investigators studied peripheral blood only, not thyroid tissue. Among persistent patients, a larger number of public clonotypes were shared (over 2,500) than among newly diagnosed patients (about 1,000).

The J segment lost 1 base and the V segment lost 0 bases, leaving 11 bases of the junction unmatched. CDR1 and CDR2 from the germline V gene are DFQATT and SNEGSKA (reference sequence). The CDR3 spans 17 residues. Time point indicated: persistent/refractory GD, antithyroid drugs over 5 years with positive TRAb. Isolated PBMC RNA provided the starting material for the TCR library. Blood from the periphery, about 9 milliliters in all, was drawn into EDTA tubes. Construction of TCR beta libraries relied on iRepertoire HTBI primers and on Arm-PCR targeting CDR3 regions. TCRdb itself ran the multiplex PCR reads through MiXCR, one entry per CDR3 protein. This table holds hundreds of thousands of distinct CDR3 sequences, roughly 21% found once. This clonotype was recorded at least ten times. Its antigen is unidentified.

The starting material was peripheral blood mononuclear cells (PBMCs), obtained when the disease was refractory, from a patient treated with antithyroid drugs. V gene TRBV20-1 combines with J gene TRBJ1-1, with 7 bases fitting TRBD1. The TCR sequence derives from a female donor with Graves disease. The CDR3 region is CSARDISAGTANTEAFF. The CDR3 bases are TGCAGTGCTAGAGACATATCTGCCGGGACAGCGAACACTGAAGCTTTCTTT.